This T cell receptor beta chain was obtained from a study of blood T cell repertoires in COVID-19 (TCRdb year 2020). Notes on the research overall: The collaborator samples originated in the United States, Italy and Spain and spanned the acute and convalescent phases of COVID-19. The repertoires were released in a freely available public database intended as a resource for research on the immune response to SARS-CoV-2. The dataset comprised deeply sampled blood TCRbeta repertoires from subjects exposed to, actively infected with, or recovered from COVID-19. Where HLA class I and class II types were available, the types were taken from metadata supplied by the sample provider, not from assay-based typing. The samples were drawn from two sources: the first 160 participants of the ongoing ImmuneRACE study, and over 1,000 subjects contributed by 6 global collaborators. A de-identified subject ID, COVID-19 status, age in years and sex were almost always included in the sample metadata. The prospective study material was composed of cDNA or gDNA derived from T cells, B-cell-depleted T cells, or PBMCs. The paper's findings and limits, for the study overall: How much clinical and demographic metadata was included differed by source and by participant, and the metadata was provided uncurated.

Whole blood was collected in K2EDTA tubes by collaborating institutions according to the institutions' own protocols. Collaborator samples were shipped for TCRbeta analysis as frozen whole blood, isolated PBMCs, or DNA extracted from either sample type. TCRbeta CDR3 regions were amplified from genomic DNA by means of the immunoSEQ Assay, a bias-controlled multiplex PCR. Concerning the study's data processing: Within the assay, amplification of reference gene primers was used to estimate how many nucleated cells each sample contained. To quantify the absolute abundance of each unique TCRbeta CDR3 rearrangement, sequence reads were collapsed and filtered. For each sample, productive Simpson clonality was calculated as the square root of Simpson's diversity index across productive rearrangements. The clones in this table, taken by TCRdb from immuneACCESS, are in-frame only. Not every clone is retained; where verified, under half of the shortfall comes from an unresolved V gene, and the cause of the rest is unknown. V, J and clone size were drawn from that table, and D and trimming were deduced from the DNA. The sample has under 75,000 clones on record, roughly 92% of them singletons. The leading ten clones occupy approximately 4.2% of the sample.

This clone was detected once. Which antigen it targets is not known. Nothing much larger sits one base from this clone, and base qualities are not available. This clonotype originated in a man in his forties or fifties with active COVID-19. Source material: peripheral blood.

The nucleotide sequence is given as TGTGCCACCAGCAGAGATAGGGCAGGGTCAACCAAAAAACTGTTTTTT. Its product reads: CATSRDRAGSTKKLFF. The rearranged chain carries TRBV15 and TRBJ1-4; TRBD1 could be the D gene, as 5 bases match. The cysteine opens and the phenylalanine closes a CDR3 of 16 amino acids. The read is trimmed to its CDR3 DNA, 48 bases read in frame from base 1. The germline V gene (reference sequence) provides CDR1 LNHNV and CDR2 YYDKDF. V is pared back by 0 bases and J by 9 bases, with 17 bases lying between the germline termini.